This T cell receptor (beta chain) was identified during a study of identical twins. Findings and caveats of the study: Sequences that were beta out-of-frame showed weaker excess twin sharing. Where out-of-frame alpha sequences were twin-shared, they showed excess low generation probability.

The donor group consisted entirely of healthy Caucasians. The CDR3 loop spans 13 amino acids. Trimming cost V 7 bases and J 1 base, with 12 bases left between them. Germline V gene data show CDR1 as DFQATT and CDR2 as SNEGSKA (reference sequence). Through template switching, a universal primer site was introduced, and the cDNA contained unique molecular identifiers. TCRdb processed the 5' RACE reads anew with MiXCR; each CDR3 protein has one entry. The sample holds more than 650,000 distinct CDR3 sequences, over 5% seen once. This clonotype was seen at least ten times. Antigen: not known. The sequenced sample was naive T cells sorted from blood. The TCR comes from a man aged 18-30 years in good health. This chain links TRBV20-1 with TRBJ2-3; unclear D gene. The CDR3 bases are TGCAGTGTTAAGAGGTCGGGCACAGATACGCAGTATTTT. This sequence encodes CSVKRSGTDTQYF.